Listed below are T cell receptor beta chains from one sample, sequenced in a study of T cells in Graves' hyperthyroidism and ophthalmopathy. TCRdb ran MiXCR on the multiplex PCR reads and lists one entry per CDR3 protein. This sample carries 800,000 or so distinct CDR3 sequences, roughly 40% of them seen once, and the ten largest clones take 7.5% to 9.5%. What was sequenced was blood. These receptors were collected from a man aged 18 to 35 with Graves' hyperthyroidism. CDR3s include the opening cysteine and the closing phenylalanine or tryptophan.

J gene,V gene,CDR3 protein
TRBJ1-1,TRBV9,CASSVEESTEAFF
TRBJ2-7,TRBV7-2,CASSLPGSLYEQYF
TRBJ2-7,TRBV10-3,CAISAPTGAVDEQYF
TRBJ2-3,TRBV2,CASSEQLEPDTQYF
TRBJ2-7,TRBV7-9,CASSSYTRSNLYEQYF
TRBJ2-5,TRBV11-2,CASSAGADLQETQYF
TRBJ2-7,TRBV2,CASSSGKSYEQYF
TRBJ2-2,TRBV11-2,CASSHWTPGELFF
TRBJ2-6,TRBV6-5,CASSSSGGLGANVLTF
TRBJ2-2,TRBV9,CASSVGLADPNTGELFF
TRBJ2-7,TRBV7-2,CASSLGGAHTYEQYF
TRBJ2-7,TRBV7-9,CAWSVGTSGYEQYF
TRBJ2-7,TRBV7-2,CASSLEGGRFPYEQYF
TRBJ2-7,TRBV7-8,CASSQKHGPSYEQYF
TRBJ2-7,TRBV29-1,CSVHRRGRVPYEQYF
TRBJ2-2,TRBV5-1,CASSLASWATNTGELFF
TRBJ1-1,TRBV9,CASSLREGDKAFF
TRBJ2-7,TRBV29-1,CSLASGLAYEQYF
TRBJ1-1,TRBV3-1,CASSQSEKNTEAFF
TRBJ1-1,TRBV15,CATSSRTGTGTEAFF
TRBJ1-5,TRBV7-2,CASSLGRGIYQPQHF
TRBJ1-3,TRBV29-1,CASSWPGQGYGNTIYF
TRBJ1-4,TRBV19,CASNEGGALEKLFF
TRBJ1-4,TRBV10-3,CAISGTGSGKLFF
TRBJ1-1,TRBV5-1,CASSLVGPGWANTEAFF
TRBJ2-5,TRBV15,CATSRSRGMETQYF
TRBJ2-2,TRBV14,CASSQDWTAKGELFF
TRBJ2-2,TRBV19,CASTTGTSDGTGELFF
TRBJ1-3,TRBV20-1,CSARTQGDRNTIYF
TRBJ2-5,TRBV29-1,CSSLGIGTPYQETQYF
TRBJ1-2,TRBV6-4,CASSDSPGGYTF
TRBJ1-3,TRBV29-1,CSVETGSPSGNTIYF
TRBJ1-5,TRBV15,CATSSPQGNHQPQHF
TRBJ1-1,TRBV19,CATRRDRATTEAFF
TRBJ1-2,TRBV12-3/TRBV12-4,CASRYRTGDYGYTF
TRBJ2-2,TRBV12-3/TRBV12-4,CASSFFGRDTGELFF
TRBJ2-5,TRBV15,CATSSVGQGKETQYF
TRBJ1-4,TRBV29-1,CSGGRNEKLFF
TRBJ2-7,TRBV10-3,CAISDSGLAGGSYEQYF
TRBJ1-1,TRBV7-9,CASAGERGQGAFF
TRBJ2-7,TRBV7-9,CASSLATGDLYEQYF
TRBJ2-7,TRBV12-3/TRBV12-4,CASSVKIYEQYF
TRBJ1-2,TRBV7-9,CASSQGTGYGYTF
TRBJ2-2,TRBV7-6,CASSLRKGANTGELFF
TRBJ1-1,TRBV12-3/TRBV12-4,CARNSCRGAEAFF
TRBJ2-2,TRBV7-2,CASSLRGSSGELFF
TRBJ1-1,TRBV7-9,CASSFPDRQGSRNTEAFF
TRBJ1-6,TRBV15,CATSRLGEAPLHF
TRBJ2-5,TRBV7-9,CASSRQGEEGETQYF
TRBJ1-1,TRBV29-1,CSVDGGVNTEAFF
TRBJ2-2,TRBV29-1,CSVLLYTGELFF
TRBJ2-7,TRBV20-1,CSASAEGYEQYF
TRBJ2-5,TRBV9,CASSVGIAGGQETQYF
TRBJ2-7,TRBV12-3/TRBV12-4,CASRDDRTYEQYF
TRBJ1-5,TRBV12-3/TRBV12-4,CASSLAGQVFPNQPQHF
TRBJ2-2,TRBV7-6,CASSRDTSGDTGELFF
TRBJ2-2,TRBV12-3/TRBV12-4,CASKTSGRAGELFF
TRBJ1-4,TRBV12-3/TRBV12-4,CASSRRGRETANEKLFF
TRBJ1-3,TRBV2,CASSPGRNTIYF
TRBJ1-1,TRBV4-1,CASSQGNWMNTEAFF